This TCR beta chain comes out of a study of tumor-infiltrating lymphocytes in oesophageal squamous cell carcinoma (TCRdb year 2016). The receptor library was made with PCR. Sequencing was performed on an Illumina HiSeq 2000. In TCRdb, the public reads were trimmed at Q25 with fastp and aligned with MiXCR, with productive beta chains retained. Records with the same CDR3 protein are collapsed into one entry carrying the most frequent genes and DNA. The sample table shows about 11,000 distinct CDR3 sequences, and about 60% are seen once. In total, the top ten clones hold 35% of the sample. Reading the germline V gene (reference sequence) gives CDR1 DFQATT and CDR2 SNEGSKA. The CDR3 starts with the cysteine, ends with the phenylalanine, and has 14 residues. Kept here is only the CDR3 DNA, which spans 42 bases and is read in frame from base 1. This clonotype was counted only a few times. What antigen it recognizes has not been identified. No much larger clone exists at a distance of one base, and base qualities are not known.

What was sequenced was esophageal tumor tissue. This sequence uses TRBV20-1 and TRBJ2-4; the D gene is possibly TRBD2, with 5 bases matching. Gene TRBJ2-5 matches the end of the DNA better, so the J call may be wrong. The receptor was derived from a male donor with esophageal squamous cell carcinoma. DNA sequence: TGCAGTGCTTATTCGCGGGTAGCCGGAGAGACCCAGTACTTC. Its translation is CSAYSRVAGETQYF.